A single sample is the source of the 18 T cell receptor beta chains below, sequenced in a study of immune heterogeneity within non-small cell lung tumors. Amplification of the TCR beta CDR3 was achieved through multiplex PCR with 32 V and 13 J primers. TCRdb itself ran the multiplex PCR reads through MiXCR, one entry per CDR3 protein. Found here are some 22,000 distinct CDR3 sequences, 28% of them singletons; the top ten hold 4% to 5.5%. Samples each supplied approximately 0.55 ug of bulk tumor genomic DNA as template. Several far-apart biopsies were taken per primary tumor during surgery. Before undergoing curative surgery, patients had newly diagnosed non-small cell lung cancer that was untreated. The sequencing sample was made of lung tumor tissue. These receptors came from a man in his forties with non-small cell lung cancer.

This chain links TRBV11-3 with TRBJ2-5; D is undetermined. In germline, CDR1 is SGHNT, CDR2 YENEEA. The V gene lost 5 bases and the J gene lost 0 bases, with 13 bases spanning the gap. The CDR3 extends over 15 amino acids. This CDR3 reads CASSLPGWYQETQYF. In DNA form, the CDR3 reads TGTGCCAGCAGCCTACCCGGTTGGTACCAAGAGACCCAGTACTTC.

The table lists this clonotype with many counts. The chain has TRBV27 and TRBJ2-7, with D unresolved. Germline lookup yields CDR1 MNHEY and CDR2 SMNVEV (reference sequence). V lost 6 bases and J lost 4, with 7 bases in between. The CDR3 loop spans 11 amino acids. Here the CDR3 DNA reads TGTGCCAGCAGGAGTGGTTACGAGCAGTACTTC. This sequence encodes CASRSGYEQYF.

The chain combines TRBV13 with TRBJ2-4; D call uncertain. The CDR3 sequence is 13 residues long. V dropped 2 bases and J dropped 6 bases, with 8 bases sitting between them. Germline assignment: CDR1 PRHDT and CDR2 FYEKMQ (reference sequence). CDR3 DNA: TGTGCCAGCAGCTTACTCCGGACAAACATTCAGTACTTC. Translated, it gives CASSLLRTNIQYF.

V and J are TRBV4-2 and TRBJ2-5; no clear D gene. The length of the CDR3 is 14 residues. Germline V gene lookup returns CDR1 LGHNA and CDR2 YNFKEQ. Trimming cost V 3 bases and J 1 base, with 9 bases left between them. The CDR3 loop reads CASSHDWSQETQYF. The CDR3 region has the DNA TGTGCCAGCAGCCACGACTGGAGCCAAGAGACCCAGTACTTC.

A remark on this clonotype: A much more abundant neighbour one base away suggests this may be a read error. The chain links TRBV24-1 to TRBJ1-1; D not resolved. Per the germline V gene, CDR1 is KGHDR and CDR2 is SFDVKD. CDR3 size: 12 residues. The V and J ends lost 0 bases and 10 bases respectively, with 8 bases between them. In nucleotides, the CDR3 is TGTGCCACCAGTGATTTGTCGGAACGAGCTTTCTTT. It codes for CATSDLSERAFF.

Concerning this clonotype itself: One base away lies a much larger clone, so this may be a sequencing read error. This rearrangement joins TRBV2 to TRBJ2-1, with a tentative D call TRBD1 (6 bases). This CDR3 spans 15 amino acids. Trimming pared 10 bases from V and 0 bases from J, leaving 16 bases between. The germline CDR1 and CDR2 sequences are SNHLY and FYNNEI. The CDR3, as DNA: TGTGCCACCACCGATTACAGGGCCTCCTACAATGAGCAGTTCTTC. It yields the protein CATTDYRASYNEQFF.

With regard to this clonotype: One end of the junction fails to match germline, which may point to a read error. The chain carries TRBV30 and TRBJ2-3; D is perhaps TRBD1 or TRBD2 (5 bases each). The CDR3 consists of 14 residues. Per germline, CDR1 GTSNPN and CDR2 SVGIG (reference sequence). This CDR3 is CAWSVRGEGDTHYF. The CDR3 coding sequence is TGTGCCTGGAGTGTAAGGGGAGAGGGAGATACGCACTATTTT. Full variable domain (rest looked up from reference TRBV30 and TRBJ2-3): SQTIHQWPATLVQPVGSPLSLECTVEGTSNPNLYWYRQAAGRGLQLLFYSVGIGQISSEVPQNLSASRPQDRQFILSSKKLLLSDSGFYLCAWSVRGEGDTHYFGPGTRLTVL.

This clonotype was seen repeatedly, ten times or more. V gene TRBV11-3 combines with J gene TRBJ1-5; tentative D call: TRBD1 (5 bases). The CDR3 is 14 residues long. V was pared by 2 bases and J by 6 bases, with 11 bases between. Germline V gives CDR1 SGHNT, CDR2 YENEEA. CDR3 DNA sequence: TGTGCCAGCAGCTTAAAAGGACATGGTCAGCCCCAGCATTTT. Translation: CASSLKGHGQPQHF.

This clonotype has at least ten counts. The chain combines TRBV20-1 with TRBJ2-7; D uncertain. V was shortened by 3 bases and J by 2 bases, with 14 bases between the two germline ends. This CDR3 is built from 14 residues. From germline, CDR1 is DFQATT and CDR2 SNEGSKA (reference sequence). CDR3 DNA: TGCAGTGCTAGTATAACCGCTGCCCCCTACGAGCAGTACTTC. This gives the protein CSASITAAPYEQYF.

J is TRBJ2-7 and V is TRBV5-6; TRBD2 matches at 11 bases. The CDR3 has 16 amino acids. Germline V gives CDR1 SGHDT, CDR2 YYEEEE. V was clipped by 2 bases and J by 2 bases; unmatched bases: 6. The CDR3 is CASSFRTSGSAYEQYF. The CDR3 coding sequence is TGTGCCAGCAGCTTCCGGACTAGCGGGTCCGCCTACGAGCAGTACTTC.

To note about this clonotype: A much larger clone lies a single base off, so this may be a read error. This chain uses TRBV20-1 with TRBJ2-7; 9 bases agree with TRBD2. CDR1 is DFQATT, CDR2 SNEGSKA, per germline (reference sequence). The CDR3 spans 11 residues. V trimming: 8 bases; J trimming: 6 bases; junction bases outside the gene matches: 5. The CDR3 DNA sequence: TGCAGTACCGGGACTAGCACCGAGCAGTACTTC. It is translated as CSTGTSTEQYF.

About this clonotype: A much larger clone lies one base from this, so it may be a read error. The V gene is TRBV24-1, the J gene TRBJ2-3; either TRBD1 or TRBD2 may fit D (5 bases each). This CDR3 is built from 18 residues. Germline V gives CDR1 KGHDR, CDR2 SFDVKD. This chain's CDR3 is CVTSDLGQGSATTDTQYF. CDR3 nucleotides: TGTGTCACCAGTGATTTAGGTCAGGGTAGCGCTACCACAGATACGCAGTATTTT.

The chain combines TRBV9 with TRBJ2-7, with D possibly TRBD1 on 6 matching bases. The V and J ends lost 2 bases and 5 bases respectively, with 17 bases between them. The germline CDR1 and CDR2 sequences are SGDLS and YYNGEE. CDR3 length equals 15 residues. This chain's CDR3 is CASSVSGTSGDEQYF. Written as DNA, the CDR3 is TGTGCCAGCAGCGTGTCCGGGACCTCAGGGGACGAGCAGTACTTC.

The J gene is TRBJ2-1, the V gene TRBV20-1, with TRBD1 matching 7 bases. The CDR3 covers 13 residues. The V gene end was trimmed by 5 bases and the J gene end by 8 bases; junction bases not matched to a gene: 9. The germline V gene encodes CDR1 DFQATT and CDR2 SNEGSKA (reference sequence). DNA of the CDR3: TGCAGTGCTGTGGGACAGCCAAACGATGAGCAGTTCTTC. Protein sequence: CSAVGQPNDEQFF.

This clonotype was counted a few times. The rearrangement uses TRBV5-1 and TRBJ2-5; 7 bases fit TRBD2. The CDR3 consists of 15 residues. The V gene's germline CDR1 is SGHRS and CDR2 YFSETQ. V shed 3 bases, J shed 2 bases, and the junction held 7 bases outside the gene matches. CDR3 loop: CASSWAGEGQETQYF. CDR3 bases: TGCGCCAGCAGCTGGGCCGGGGAGGGGCAAGAGACCCAGTACTTC.

V is TRBV10-2 and J is TRBJ1-1; 9 positions agree with TRBD1. From germline, CDR1 is WSHSY and CDR2 SAAADI. The CDR3 runs 14 residues. With V trimmed by 6 bases and J by 2 bases, 4 bases remained unmatched. In nucleotides, the CDR3 is TGCGCCAGCAGAGACAGGGGGGAAAACACTGAAGCTTTCTTT. This codes for CASRDRGENTEAFF.

This clonotype has just a few counts. The chain couples TRBV19 to TRBJ1-3; D gene unclear. CDR3 size: 14 residues. Trimming took off 8 bases at V and 0 bases at J, with 11 bases between the two ends. Germline lookup yields CDR1 LNHDA and CDR2 SQIVND (reference sequence). CDR3 sequence: CASEMWGSGNTIYF. CDR3 sequence (DNA): TGTGCCAGTGAGATGTGGGGCTCTGGAAACACCATATATTTT.

This clonotype was seen only a few times. The genes are TRBV6-1 and TRBJ1-6, with 7 bases lining up with TRBD1. With 6 bases clipped from V and 9 bases from J, the junction kept 8 bases outside the gene matches. CDR1 and CDR2 (germline): MNHNS, SASEGT. The CDR3 spans 14 residues. CDR3 nucleotides: TGTGCCAGCAGCCGTGGACAGGAGAGTTCACCCCTCCACTTT. This gives the protein CASSRGQESSPLHF.